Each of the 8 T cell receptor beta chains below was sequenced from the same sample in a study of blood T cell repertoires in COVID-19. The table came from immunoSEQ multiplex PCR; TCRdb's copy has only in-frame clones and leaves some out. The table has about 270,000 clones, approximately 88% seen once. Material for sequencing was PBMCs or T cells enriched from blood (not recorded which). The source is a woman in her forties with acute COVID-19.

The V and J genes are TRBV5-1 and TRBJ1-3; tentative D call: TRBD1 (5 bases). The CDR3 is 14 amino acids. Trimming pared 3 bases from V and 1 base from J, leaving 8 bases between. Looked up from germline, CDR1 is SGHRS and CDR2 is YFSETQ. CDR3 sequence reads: CASSWTSSGNTIYF. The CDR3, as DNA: TGCGCCAGCAGCTGGACAAGTTCTGGAAACACCATATATTTT.

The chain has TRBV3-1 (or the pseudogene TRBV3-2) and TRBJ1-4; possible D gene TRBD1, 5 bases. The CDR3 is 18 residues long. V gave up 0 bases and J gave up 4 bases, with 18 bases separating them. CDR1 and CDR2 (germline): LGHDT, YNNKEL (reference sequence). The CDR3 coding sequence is TGTGCCAGCAGCCAAGAGCCCGCCGGAAGTCAGGGTAATGAAAAACTGTTTTTT. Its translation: CASSQEPAGSQGNEKLFF.

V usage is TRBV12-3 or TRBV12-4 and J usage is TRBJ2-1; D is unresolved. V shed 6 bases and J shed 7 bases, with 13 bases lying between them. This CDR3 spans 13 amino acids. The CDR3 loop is CASRESGGNEQFF. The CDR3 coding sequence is TGTGCCAGCAGGGAGTCGGGTGGTAATGAGCAGTTCTTC.

The DNA for the CDR3 is TGTGCCAGCAGCCTGAGGGACAGGGGGCGTTTTAACTATGGCTACACCTTC. This translates into CASSLRDRGRFNYGYTF. V and J are TRBV27 and TRBJ1-2; 12 nucleotides match TRBD1. CDR1 is MNHEY and CDR2 is SMNVEV in the germline V gene (reference sequence). After removal of 6 bases from V and 1 base from J, the junction contained 9 bases not matched to a gene. The length of the CDR3 is 17 residues.

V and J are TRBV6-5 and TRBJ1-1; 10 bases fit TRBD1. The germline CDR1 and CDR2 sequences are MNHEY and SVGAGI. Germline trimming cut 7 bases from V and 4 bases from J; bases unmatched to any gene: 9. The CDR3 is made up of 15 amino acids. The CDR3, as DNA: TGTGCCAGCACGGCCGGGACAGGGGAGGTCACTGAAGCTTTCTTT. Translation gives CASTAGTGEVTEAFF.

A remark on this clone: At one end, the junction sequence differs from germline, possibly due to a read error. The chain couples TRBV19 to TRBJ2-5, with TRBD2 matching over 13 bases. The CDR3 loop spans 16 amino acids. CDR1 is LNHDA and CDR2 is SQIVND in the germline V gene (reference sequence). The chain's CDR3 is CASSRRLAGGQGTQYF. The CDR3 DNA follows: TGTGCCAGTAGTAGGAGACTAGCGGGAGGTCAAGGGACCCAGTACTTC.

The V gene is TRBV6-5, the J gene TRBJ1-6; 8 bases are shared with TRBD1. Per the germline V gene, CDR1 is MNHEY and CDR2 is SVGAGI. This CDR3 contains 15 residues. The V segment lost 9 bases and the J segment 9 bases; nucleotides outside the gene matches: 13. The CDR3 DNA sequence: TGTGCCAGTTGGACAGGGCCGACGTACGGTTCACCCCTCCACTTT. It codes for CASWTGPTYGSPLHF.

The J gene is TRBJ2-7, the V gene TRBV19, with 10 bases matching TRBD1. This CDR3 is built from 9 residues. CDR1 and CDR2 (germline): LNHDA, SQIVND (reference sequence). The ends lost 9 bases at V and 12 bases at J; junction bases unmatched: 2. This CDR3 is CASRTGGYF. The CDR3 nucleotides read TGTGCCAGCAGGACAGGGGGGTACTTC.